One T cell receptor beta chain is described in this entry. The sample holds many counts of this clonotype. No antigen is known for it. One base away there is no much larger clone; base qualities are not given. This sample was included in a study of molecular identifiers for immune sequencing clone quantification (dated by TCRdb to the late 2010s). Turning to the overall study: For a replicate experiment, the RNA from either roughly 18,000 or 92,000 naive CD8 T cells was divided into five aliquots, and four of those aliquots went on to sequencing. The study was a methods study using CD8 T cells to benchmark molecular-identifier clustering-based TCR repertoire sequencing (MIDCIRS) and TCR RNA copy counting. General study outcomes and caveats: Clones above 20 RNA copies held over 98% of molecules in CMV-specific effector cells but under 1% in naive cells. Spiked-in Jurkat TCR RNA equal to a single cell's worth was reported to be detectable even within 1,200,000 naive CD8 T cells. Modeling estimated around 3 recovered TCR RNA copies per cell, compared with approximately 9.5 by digital PCR, which implies 25% to 30% capture efficiency. When barcode sub-clustering was not used, chimeric consensus sequences inflated TCR diversity, with chimeras reaching as high as 47%. The naive libraries included spiked-in Jurkat TCR RNA (roughly nine copies' worth), and this Jurkat TCR RNA is not part of the donor repertoire. Highly expanded clone sizes could be underestimated because identical TCR molecules may share a barcode.

Libraries of naive CD8 T cells were built from approximately 20,000 to 980,000 sorted cells, with 10%, 30% or 50% of the purified RNA used. Naive CD8 T cells were FACS-sorted as CD8+CD4-CCR7+CD45RA+ on a BD FACSAria II into RLT Plus buffer. To test detection sensitivity, Jurkat RNA equal to approximately ten TCR copies was added to samples of about 17,000-1,100,000 naive CD8 T cells. Enrichment of CD8 T cells was done with RosetteSep CD8+ T Cell Enrichment Cocktail plus Ficoll-Paque, and ACK red cell lysis came afterward. V is cut back by 9 bases and J by 8 bases, with 15 bases in the junction unmatched. The CDR3 contains 15 residues, cysteine and phenylalanine counted. Solely the CDR3 DNA is kept, with 45 bases framed from the first base. As encoded in the germline V gene (reference sequence), CDR1 is SEHNR while CDR2 is FQNEAQ. Receptor libraries were prepared by PCR. Reads for this sample came from a NextSeq 500. Preparation of bulk TCR libraries followed a previously described approach, with the TCR primers listed in Table S5. The Qiagen AllPrep DNA/RNA kit was used to purify total RNA. Before any analysis, reads coming from multiple sequencing runs of the same library were combined into one pool. The source study handled its data this way. Reads were retained only if their TCR constant sequence matched exactly, and those retained reads were trimmed to 150 nt and grouped according to their 12-nt molecular barcodes. Within each barcode group, reads were sub-clustered at a 15% Levenshtein threshold, and quality-weighted consensus sequences were built per RNA molecule. Non-functional sequences were filtered out, along with any lower-count sequence sitting one edit away from another sequence. On the basis of fitting two negative binomial distributions, barcode sub-clusters with fewer than 20% of the maximum read count were discarded. TCRdb reworked the public reads: Q25 trimming with fastp, MiXCR clone assembly, productive beta chains retained. CDR3 protein sequences are deduplicated, and each keeps its most common genes and DNA. The V and J calls, along with clone size, are taken from TCRdb and not from the paper's own processing. For this sample the table gives 300,000 to 400,000 distinct CDR3 sequences, of which about 23% were detected only once. In total, the top ten clones hold around 0.76% of the sample.

In this chain, TRBV7-9 is recombined with TRBJ2-1; 8 nucleotides in the junction match TRBD2. Specimen: naive CD8+ T cells from blood, with Jurkat cell RNA spiked in. The cell subset or site label here, explained by the study, means: FACS-sorted CD8+CD4-CCR7+CD45RA+ naive T cells. The receptor was isolated from a human donor in good health. Some libraries in this study had Jurkat cell RNA spiked in. Read as DNA, the sequence is TGTGCCAGTAGAACTAGCGGTTCGAAGGTCGATGAGCAGTTCTTC. It is translated as CASRTSGSKVDEQFF. With all but the CDR3 taken from the reference TRBV7-9 and TRBJ2-1 genes, the full variable domain is: DTGVSQNPRHKITKRGQNVTFRCDPISEHNRLYWYRQTLGQGPEFLTYFQNEAQLEKSRLLSDRFSAERPKGSFSTLEIQRTEQGDSAMYLCASRTSGSKVDEQFFGPGTRLTVL.